Below are 20 T cell receptor beta chains sequenced from a single sample in a study. TCRdb re-called the 5' RACE reads through MiXCR, storing one row per CDR3 protein. The profile shows some 57,000 distinct CDR3 sequences, over 15% of them singletons. The sequenced material came from naive CD4+ T cells sorted from blood. Described subset: naive CD4+ T cells, CD4+CD45RA+CD25-. Every receptor here comes from a female donor with breast cancer.

The sample holds a few counts of this clonotype. The chain carries TRBV7-3 and TRBJ2-7, with 9 bases aligning to TRBD1. The CDR3 has 15 amino acids. V was clipped by 5 bases and J by 3 bases; unmatched bases: 8. Germline V lookup: CDR1 SGHTA, CDR2 FQGTGA. As DNA, the CDR3 is TGTGCCAGCAGCGCGCCCGGGACAGGGCTCTACGAGCAGTACTTC. Translating it yields CASSAPGTGLYEQYF.

The chain employs TRBV5-1 and TRBJ2-6, with D perhaps TRBD1 (6 bases). The CDR3 length is 14 residues. The ends were cut back, 7 bases at V and 1 base at J, with 9 bases in the middle. Germline loops: CDR1 SGHRS, CDR2 YFSETQ. The CDR3: CASGTGSGANVLTF. As DNA, the CDR3 is TGCGCCAGCGGCACAGGGTCTGGGGCCAACGTCCTGACTTTC.

The chain combines TRBV18 with TRBJ2-2, with D possibly matching TRBD2 (6 bases). From germline, CDR1 is KGHSH and CDR2 LQKENI. The CDR3 contains 15 residues. The V gene lost 4 bases and the J gene lost 1 base, with 10 bases spanning the gap. The DNA for the CDR3 is TGTGCCAGCTCACGAAGTAGCGGGAACACCGGGGAGCTGTTTTTT. Amino acids: CASSRSSGNTGELFF.

The chain joins TRBV15 to TRBJ2-5; weak D call: TRBD1 (5 bases). Trimming cost V 7 bases and J 1 base, with 10 bases left between them. The germline V gene has CDR1 LNHNV and CDR2 YYDKDF (reference sequence). The CDR3 has 13 residues. The CDR3 loop reads CATKTRVQETQYF. The CDR3 DNA follows: TGTGCCACCAAGACCAGGGTCCAAGAGACCCAGTACTTC.

There are many counts of this clonotype. The chain uses TRBV12-3 or TRBV12-4 and TRBJ2-2; D remains ambiguous. CDR3 length equals 14 residues. V was clipped by 3 bases and J by 0 bases, with 5 bases between them. The CDR3 region has the DNA TGTGCCAGCAGTTTTTTGGCGAACACCGGGGAGCTGTTTTTT. The encoded protein is CASSFLANTGELFF.

This clonotype showed up many times. The V and J genes are TRBV4-1 and TRBJ1-1; possible D gene TRBD1, 6 bases. CDR1 and CDR2 from the germline V gene are MGHRA and YSYEKL. V was cut by 6 bases and J by 0 bases, with 11 bases left in between. The CDR3 extends over 14 amino acids. The CDR3 DNA is TGCGCCAGCAGGGGGCGGACAGTGAACACTGAAGCTTTCTTT. Protein: CASRGRTVNTEAFF.

The table lists this clonotype with many counts. V gene TRBV20-1 combines with J gene TRBJ1-3; 9 positions match TRBD1. The germline CDR1 and CDR2 sequences are DFQATT and SNEGSKA (reference sequence). V was clipped by 5 bases and J by 3 bases; unmatched bases: 8. The CDR3 is 15 amino acids. The CDR3 sequence: CSALSTGGFGNTIYF. The DNA of the CDR3 is TGCAGTGCTTTGTCTACAGGGGGCTTTGGAAACACCATATATTTT.

The CDR3 coding sequence is TGCAGTGCTGGGACAGACGGGGCCTACGAGCAGTACTTC. Residues: CSAGTDGAYEQYF. The chain recombines TRBV20-1 with TRBJ2-7; 7 nucleotides align to TRBD1. Germline V CDR1 and CDR2: DFQATT, SNEGSKA (reference sequence). V shed 5 bases, J shed 2 bases, and the junction held 6 bases outside the gene matches. The CDR3 consists of 13 residues.

Ten or more counts support this clonotype. The genes are TRBV7-2 and TRBJ2-3; 11 bases agree with TRBD2. There are 16 residues in the CDR3. Per germline, CDR1 SGHTA and CDR2 FQGNSA. The trim removed 2 bases at V and 7 bases at J, leaving 8 bases unmatched. The CDR3 is CASSLQLAGAQNTQYF. The CDR3 DNA follows: TGTGCCAGCAGCTTACAACTAGCGGGAGCACAAAATACGCAGTATTTT.

This clonotype was seen repeatedly, ten times or more. The chain carries TRBV6-5 and TRBJ1-5; tentative D call: TRBD1 (5 bases). Germline V gene lookup returns CDR1 MNHEY and CDR2 SVGAGI. The germline V and J ends were trimmed by 6 bases and 2 bases, with 14 bases remaining between them. The CDR3 loop spans 15 amino acids. CDR3 DNA: TGTGCCAGCAGATCCCAGGGCAATGGCAATCAGCCCCAGCATTTT. Amino acid sequence: CASRSQGNGNQPQHF.

There are many counts of this clonotype. The rearrangement joins TRBV29-1 to TRBJ1-5; D gene unclear. Trimming shortened V by 6 bases and J by 2 bases, and 14 bases separated the two germline ends. The germline CDR1 and CDR2 sequences are SQVTM and ANQGSEA. This CDR3 spans 14 amino acids. The CDR3 sequence is CSVLPTNGNQPQHF. Here the CDR3 DNA reads TGCAGCGTCCTACCCACCAACGGCAATCAGCCCCAGCATTTT.

This rearrangement joins TRBV6-1 to TRBJ2-5; tentatively, D is TRBD2 (6 bases). From germline, CDR1 is MNHNS and CDR2 SASEGT. The CDR3 runs 16 residues. V was shortened by 0 bases and J by 5 bases, with 16 bases between the two germline ends. Here the CDR3 reads CASSEAIPGDGETQYF. The CDR3 DNA is TGTGCCAGCAGTGAAGCGATTCCGGGAGACGGCGAGACCCAGTACTTC.

This clonotype appeared a few times. CDR3 in amino acids: CASSSSGNTGELFF. In DNA form, the CDR3 reads TGTGCCAGCAGCTCTAGCGGGAACACCGGGGAGCTGTTTTTT. This chain links TRBV7-3 with TRBJ2-2; 7 bases match TRBD2. V trimming: 4 bases; J trimming: 1 base; junction bases outside the gene matches: 0. The CDR3 covers 14 residues. Germline lookup yields CDR1 SGHTA and CDR2 FQGTGA.

The table lists this clonotype with a few counts. The chain carries TRBV11-1 and TRBJ2-1; D assignment may be TRBD1 or TRBD2 (5 bases each). The length of the CDR3 is 13 residues. V was clipped by 2 bases and J by 8 bases, with 10 bases between them. CDR1 SGHAT and CDR2 FQDESV come from the germline V gene (reference sequence). CDR3 loop: CASSLRGADEQFF. Written as DNA, the CDR3 is TGTGCCAGCAGCTTAAGAGGGGCGGATGAGCAGTTCTTC.

This clonotype was picked up many times. V is TRBV5-1 and J is TRBJ1-1, with a possible D match to TRBD1 (5 bases). CDR1 is SGHRS, CDR2 YFSETQ, per germline. The CDR3 is made up of 14 amino acids. Trimming cost V 7 bases and J 6 bases, with 19 bases left between them. CDR3 protein: CASQPTDSLPEAFF. Here the CDR3 DNA reads TGCGCCAGCCAACCCACCGACAGCCTCCCTGAAGCTTTCTTT.

About this clonotype: A read error is possible here, since a much larger clone lies one base away. The conserved final phenylalanine or tryptophan is absent from the CDR3, which likely points to a read error. The chain carries TRBV27 and TRBJ2-2, with 8 bases aligning to TRBD1. The V segment lost 6 bases and the J segment 5 bases; nucleotides outside the gene matches: 14. The V gene's germline CDR1 is MNHEY and CDR2 SMNVEV (reference sequence). The CDR3 has 17 amino acids. CDR3 residues: CASRIKIRGLVTGELFV. The CDR3 region has the DNA TGTGCCAGCAGGATAAAAATCAGGGGGCTGGTGACCGGGGAGCTGTTTGTT.

Concerning this clonotype itself: Possible read error: a much larger clone is one base away. The rearrangement joins TRBV5-1 to TRBJ2-7; possibly TRBD2 for D (5 bases). Germline V lookup: CDR1 SGHRS, CDR2 YFSETQ. CDR3 size: 13 residues. CDR3: CASGLEDAYEQYF. CDR3 in DNA: TGCGCCAGCGGCTTGGAGGACGCCTACGAGCAGTACTTC.

This sequence joins TRBV7-9 and TRBJ2-2, with D hard to call. CDR1 and CDR2 (germline): SEHNR, FQNEAQ (reference sequence). With 1 base removed from V and 5 bases from J, the gap between germline ends came to 8 bases. The CDR3 runs 14 residues. CDR3 nucleotides: TGTGCCAGCAGCTTAGTCAGCGTTACCGGGGAGCTGTTTTTT. Translating it yields CASSLVSVTGELFF.

This clonotype was counted between two and nine times. V gene TRBV7-2 combines with J gene TRBJ1-2; TRBD1 is a possible D gene (6 bases). The CDR3 totals 14 residues. V lost 8 bases to trimming and J lost 4 bases, with 17 bases between them. Germline V gene sequence: CDR1 SGHTA, CDR2 FQGNSA. The CDR3 sequence is CASGSWTDVYGYTF. The CDR3 DNA reads as TGTGCCAGCGGCTCGTGGACAGATGTCTATGGCTACACCTTC.

The V call is TRBV28, the J call TRBJ2-1, with TRBD2 identical over 9 bases. V was clipped by 5 bases and J by 8 bases; unmatched bases: 7. The CDR3 sequence is 14 residues long. Germline CDR1 MDHEN, CDR2 SYDVKM. This CDR3 reads CASSGPWTSDEQFF. The CDR3 nucleotides read TGTGCCAGCAGTGGACCTTGGACTAGCGATGAGCAGTTCTTC.